This T cell receptor (beta chain) was sequenced for a study of OX40 agonist ivuxolimab in advanced cancers. TCRdb keeps only in-frame clones here, not all; method: immunoSEQ multiplex PCR. This sample has about 63,000 clones, with 81% found just once. The V gene's germline CDR1 is SGHRS and CDR2 YFSETQ. Germline trimming cut 5 bases from V and 7 bases from J; bases unmatched to any gene: 12. The CDR3 has 15 residues. This sequence joins TRBV5-1 and TRBJ2-1; 7 positions agree with TRBD1. The receptor was derived from an adult with an advanced solid tumor such as melanoma, head and neck, liver or kidney cancer. The material sequenced was CD4+ or CD8+ T cells sorted from blood, taken in a trial of the OX40 agonist ivuxolimab. This CDR3 reads CASSHDRVIENEQFF. The CDR3 DNA reads TGCGCCAGCAGTCATGACAGGGTGATCGAAAATGAGCAGTTCTTC.